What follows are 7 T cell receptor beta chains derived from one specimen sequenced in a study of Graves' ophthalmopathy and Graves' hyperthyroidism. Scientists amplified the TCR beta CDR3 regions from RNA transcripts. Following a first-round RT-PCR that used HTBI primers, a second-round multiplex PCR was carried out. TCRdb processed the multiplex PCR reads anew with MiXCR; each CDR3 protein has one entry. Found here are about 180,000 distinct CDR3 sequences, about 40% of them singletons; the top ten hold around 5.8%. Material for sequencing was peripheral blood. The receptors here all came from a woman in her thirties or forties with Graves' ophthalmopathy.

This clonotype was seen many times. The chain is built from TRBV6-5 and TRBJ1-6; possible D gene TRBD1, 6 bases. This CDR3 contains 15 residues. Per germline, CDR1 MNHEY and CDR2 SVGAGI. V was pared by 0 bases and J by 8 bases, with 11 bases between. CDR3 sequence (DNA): TGTGCCAGCAGTTACTCTGCAGGGGCGGATTCACCCCTCCACTTT. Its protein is CASSYSAGADSPLHF.

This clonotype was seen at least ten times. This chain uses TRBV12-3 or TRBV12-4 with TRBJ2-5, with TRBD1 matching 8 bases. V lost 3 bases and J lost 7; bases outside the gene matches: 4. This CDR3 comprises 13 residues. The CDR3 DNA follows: TGTGCCAGCAGTTTTTCCACAGGGGGGACCCAGTACTTC. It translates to CASSFSTGGTQYF.

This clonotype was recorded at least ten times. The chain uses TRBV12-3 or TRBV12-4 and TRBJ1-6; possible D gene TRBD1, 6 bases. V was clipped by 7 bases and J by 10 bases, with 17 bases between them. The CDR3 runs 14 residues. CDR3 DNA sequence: TGTGCCAGCACCCCGACGGGGGCGGGGTCACCCCTCCACTTT. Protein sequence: CASTPTGAGSPLHF.

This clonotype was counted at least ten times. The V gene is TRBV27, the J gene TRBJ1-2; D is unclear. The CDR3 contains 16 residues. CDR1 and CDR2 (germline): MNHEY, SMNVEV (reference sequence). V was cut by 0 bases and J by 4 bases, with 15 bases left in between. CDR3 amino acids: CASSLSPRGFSYGYTF. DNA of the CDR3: TGTGCCAGCAGTTTATCTCCCCGGGGTTTCAGCTATGGCTACACCTTC.

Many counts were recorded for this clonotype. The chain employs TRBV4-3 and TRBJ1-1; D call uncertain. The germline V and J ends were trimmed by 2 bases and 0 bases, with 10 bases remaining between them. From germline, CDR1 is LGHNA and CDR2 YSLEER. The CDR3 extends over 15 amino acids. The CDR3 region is CASSQQTQMNTEAFF. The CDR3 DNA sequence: TGCGCCAGCAGCCAACAGACACAGATGAACACTGAAGCTTTCTTT.

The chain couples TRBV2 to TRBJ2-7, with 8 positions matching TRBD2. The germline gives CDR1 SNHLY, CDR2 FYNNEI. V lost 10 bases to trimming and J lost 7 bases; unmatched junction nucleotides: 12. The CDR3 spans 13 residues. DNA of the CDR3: TGTGCCACCTATAGCGGGGAAGGTCGGGAGCAGTACTTC. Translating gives CATYSGEGREQYF.

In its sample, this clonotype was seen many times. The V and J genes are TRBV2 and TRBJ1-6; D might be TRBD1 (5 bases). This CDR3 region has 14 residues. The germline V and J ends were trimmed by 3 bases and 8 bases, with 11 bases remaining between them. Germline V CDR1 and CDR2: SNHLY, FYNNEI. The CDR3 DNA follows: TGTGCCAGCAGTGACTGGGGGTGGGATTCACCCCTCCACTTT. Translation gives CASSDWGWDSPLHF. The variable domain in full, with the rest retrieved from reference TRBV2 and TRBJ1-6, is EPEVTQTPSHQVTQMGQEVILRCVPISNHLYFYWYRQILGQKVEFLVSFYNNEISEKSEIFDDQFSVERPDGSNFTLKIRSTKLEDSAMYFCASSDWGWDSPLHFGNGTRLTVT.